The clone carrying this T cell receptor beta chain was seen repeatedly, ten times or more. As yet, its antigen is unknown. A second PCR, run for about 7 to 12 cycles, used a sample-barcoded 5' primer plus a J-beta primer mix. TCRdb passed the 5' RACE reads through MiXCR, listing each CDR3 protein once. The data contain roughly 1,800,000 distinct CDR3 sequences, about 50% of them singletons. Isolation of PBMCs gave at least 7 million cells per sample. The entry originates in a study of blood T cells in healthy people across ages. Looking at the study overall: In model experiments, template switching was able to capture about one barcoded beta molecule for every two T cells that were present. Broader study findings: Long-lived donors had more naive CD4+ cells and higher diversity than aged donors. In these data, TCR beta diversity tracked strongly with naive T cell percentage.

CDR3 length equals 17 residues. With 5 bases clipped from V and 6 bases from J, the junction kept 12 bases outside the gene matches. CDR1 SGHVS and CDR2 FQNEAQ come from the germline V gene. The chain employs TRBV7-8 and TRBJ2-1; 11 bases line up with TRBD2. Sequencing was carried out using blood. The receptor was derived from a woman between 40 and 55 years old in good health. The CDR3 protein is CASSRLSGGAWGNEQFF. Here the CDR3 DNA reads TGTGCCAGCAGCCGACTTAGCGGGGGGGCATGGGGCAATGAGCAGTTCTTC.